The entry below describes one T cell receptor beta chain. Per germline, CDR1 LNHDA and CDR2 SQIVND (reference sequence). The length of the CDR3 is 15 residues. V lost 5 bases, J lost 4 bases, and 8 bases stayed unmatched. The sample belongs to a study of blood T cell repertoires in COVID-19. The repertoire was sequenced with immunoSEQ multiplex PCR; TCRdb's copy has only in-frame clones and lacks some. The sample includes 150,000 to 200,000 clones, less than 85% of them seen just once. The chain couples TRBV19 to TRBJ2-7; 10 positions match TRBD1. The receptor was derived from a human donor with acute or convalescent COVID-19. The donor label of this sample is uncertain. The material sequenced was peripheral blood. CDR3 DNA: TGTGCCAGTAGTTTCGGACAGGGGGAATGGTACGAGCAGTACTTC. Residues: CASSFGQGEWYEQYF. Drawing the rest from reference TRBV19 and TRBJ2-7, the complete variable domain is DGGITQSPKYLFRKEGQNVTLSCEQNLNHDAMYWYRQDPGQGLRLIYYSQIVNDFQKGDIAEGYSVSREKKESFPLTVTSAQKNPTAFYLCASSFGQGEWYEQYFGPGTRLTVT.